This TCR beta chain was obtained from a study of neurological immune-mediated disorders. Worth noting for this clonotype: Antigen: not known. One base away lies a much larger clone, so this may be a sequencing read error.

One entry per CDR3 protein, called by TCRdb with MiXCR from the 5' RACE reads. The sample lists some 60,000 distinct CDR3 sequences; about 10% were seen once. Time point denoted: longitudinal time-point 1 (baseline). General observations from the study: None of the CDR3 amino acid sequences of expanded clones recurred across subjects, suggesting private repertoires in all groups.

Sequencing was carried out using PBMCs. The TCR comes from a male donor with HTLV-1-associated myelopathy (HAM/TSP).

The CDR3 loop reads CASNQVGGLASYGYTF. CDR3 coding DNA: TGCGCCAGCAACCAAGTGGGAGGCTTAGCTTCCTATGGCTACACCTTC. The V call is TRBV4-3, the J call TRBJ1-2, with D unclear. In germline, CDR1 is LGHNA, CDR2 YSLEER. This CDR3 is built from 16 residues.